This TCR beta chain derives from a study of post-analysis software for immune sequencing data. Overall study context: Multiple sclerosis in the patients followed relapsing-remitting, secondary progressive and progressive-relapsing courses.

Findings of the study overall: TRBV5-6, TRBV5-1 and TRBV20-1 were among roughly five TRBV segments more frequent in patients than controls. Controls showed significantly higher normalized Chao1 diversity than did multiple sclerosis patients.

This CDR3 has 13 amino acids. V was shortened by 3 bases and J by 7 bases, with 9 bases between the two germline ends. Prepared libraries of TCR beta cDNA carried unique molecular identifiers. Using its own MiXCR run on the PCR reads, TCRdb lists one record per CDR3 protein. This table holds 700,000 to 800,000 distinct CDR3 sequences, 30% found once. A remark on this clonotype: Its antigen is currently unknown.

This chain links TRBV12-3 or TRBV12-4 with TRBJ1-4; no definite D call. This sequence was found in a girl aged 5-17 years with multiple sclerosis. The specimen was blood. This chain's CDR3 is CASSFRGGEKLFF. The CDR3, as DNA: TGTGCCAGCAGTTTTAGAGGAGGTGAAAAACTGTTTTTT.